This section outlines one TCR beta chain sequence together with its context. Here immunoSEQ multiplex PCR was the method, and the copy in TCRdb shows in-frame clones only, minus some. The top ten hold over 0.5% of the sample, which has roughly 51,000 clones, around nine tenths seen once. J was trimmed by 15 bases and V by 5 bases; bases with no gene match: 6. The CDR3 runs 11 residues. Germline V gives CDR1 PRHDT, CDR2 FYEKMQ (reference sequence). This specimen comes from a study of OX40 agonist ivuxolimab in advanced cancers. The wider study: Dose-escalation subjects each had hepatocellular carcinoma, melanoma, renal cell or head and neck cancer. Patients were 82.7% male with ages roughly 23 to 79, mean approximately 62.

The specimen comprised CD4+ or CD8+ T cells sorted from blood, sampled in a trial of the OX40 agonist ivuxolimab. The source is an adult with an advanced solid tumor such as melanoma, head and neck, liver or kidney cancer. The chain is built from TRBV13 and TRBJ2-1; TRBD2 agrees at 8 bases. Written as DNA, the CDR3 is TGTGCCAGCAGCGCCCGGGGGGGTCCGTTCTTC. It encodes CASSARGGPFF.